These 14 T cell receptor beta chains were all obtained from the same sample, sequenced in a study of blood T cells in healthy people across ages. For the second PCR, which ran for roughly 7 to 11 cycles, a sample-barcoded 5' primer and a J-beta primer mix were used. TCRdb reanalysed the 5' RACE reads using MiXCR and keeps one entry per CDR3 protein. The sample records about 1,800,000 distinct CDR3 sequences, under 30% being singletons. Sequenced: blood. These receptors were obtained from a woman in her thirties in good health.

The J gene is TRBJ1-5, the V gene TRBV27; no clear D gene. The germline V gene encodes CDR1 MNHEY and CDR2 SMNVEV (reference sequence). V lost 4 bases to trimming and J lost 4 bases, with 8 bases between them. This CDR3 comprises 13 residues. For the CDR3, the DNA is TGTGCCAGCAGTTGGGGTATGAATCAGCCCCAGCATTTT. It yields the protein CASSWGMNQPQHF.

This clonotype was detected only a few times. This chain joins TRBV7-2 and TRBJ2-4; a possible D gene is TRBD2 (5 bases). Trimming stripped 5 bases from V and 6 bases from J, with 11 bases between. This CDR3 comprises 13 residues. Germline V lookup: CDR1 SGHTA, CDR2 FQGNSA. CDR3 residues: CASSRLRRNIQYF. CDR3 bases: TGTGCCAGCAGCCGACTACGGAGAAACATTCAGTACTTC. The variable domain in full, with the rest retrieved from reference TRBV7-2 and TRBJ2-4, is GAGVSQSPSNKVTEKGKDVELRCDPISGHTALYWYRQSLGQGLEFLIYFQGNSAPDKSGLPSDRFSAERTGGSVSTLTIQRTQQEDSAVYLCASSRLRRNIQYFGAGTRLSVL.

This clonotype was observed once. The rearrangement uses TRBV7-2 and TRBJ2-1; D possibly corresponds to TRBD1 (6 bases). This CDR3 has 14 amino acids. The ends were cut back, 5 bases at V and 8 bases at J, with 16 bases in the middle. CDR1 and CDR2 from the germline V gene are SGHTA and FQGNSA. CDR3 protein: CASSLGGSGYEQFF. CDR3 bases: TGTGCCAGCAGCCTAGGGGGTTCAGGGTATGAGCAGTTCTTC.

This clonotype was seen many times. The rearrangement links TRBV13 to TRBJ2-7, with a tentative D call TRBD1 (5 bases). The V and J ends lost 4 bases and 0 bases respectively, with 13 bases between them. Germline V gene sequence: CDR1 PRHDT, CDR2 FYEKMQ (reference sequence). The CDR3 runs to 15 residues. The CDR3 protein is CASSYLTESSYEQYF. Here the CDR3 DNA reads TGTGCCAGCAGCTACCTGACAGAGAGCTCCTACGAGCAGTACTTC.

This clonotype showed up many times. V usage is TRBV12-3 or TRBV12-4 and J usage is TRBJ1-2; the match to TRBD1 covers 7 bases. The V and J ends lost 5 bases and 5 bases, in that order; junction bases with no gene match: 8. The CDR3 is 14 amino acids. CDR3 coding DNA: TGTGCCAGCAGTGGACAGGAGATAGGGTATGGCTACACCTTC. Its translation is CASSGQEIGYGYTF.

The genes are TRBV7-2 and TRBJ2-7; the D is unclear. Trimming left V 4 bases short and J 3 bases short, with 16 bases between. Germline lookup yields CDR1 SGHTA and CDR2 FQGNSA. The CDR3 is made up of 15 amino acids. CDR3 sequence: CASSSGPPPSYEQYF. The CDR3 nucleotides are TGTGCCAGCAGCTCAGGACCCCCTCCGAGCTACGAGCAGTACTTC.

The chain joins TRBV20-1 to TRBJ1-1, with TRBD1 identical over 7 bases. Trimming took 3 bases from V and 3 from J; bases not matched to a gene: 7. Germline lookup yields CDR1 DFQATT and CDR2 SNEGSKA (reference sequence). The CDR3 spans 14 residues. The DNA for the CDR3 is TGCAGTGCTAGTATGCCCCAGGGGGACACTGAAGCTTTCTTT. It yields the protein CSASMPQGDTEAFF.

This clonotype occurred many times. The V gene is TRBV5-1, the J gene TRBJ2-7, with D perhaps assigned TRBD1 or TRBD2 (5 bases each). Germline values: CDR1 SGHRS, CDR2 YFSETQ. Trimming removed 5 bases at V and 2 bases at J, with 14 bases between. The CDR3 contains 14 residues. CDR3 coding DNA: TGCGCCAGCAGGATCGGGACGGCAGCCTACGAGCAGTACTTC. Residues: CASRIGTAAYEQYF.

This clonotype showed up just a few times. The chain links TRBV20-1 to TRBJ2-3; the D is unclear. Germline assignment: CDR1 DFQATT and CDR2 SNEGSKA (reference sequence). The V gene lost 1 base and the J gene lost 2 bases, with 7 bases spanning the gap. The CDR3 covers 13 residues. For the CDR3, the DNA is TGCAGTGCTAGAGCCGACTCCACAGATACGCAGTATTTT. Translated, it gives CSARADSTDTQYF.

Ten or more counts support this clonotype. The gene calls are TRBV29-1 and TRBJ1-2, with no clear D. Germline assignment: CDR1 SQVTM and CDR2 ANQGSEA. V shed 1 base and J shed 7 bases, with 10 bases lying between them. CDR3 length equals 12 residues. The CDR3 spells CSVEVPVRGYTF. As DNA, the CDR3 is TGCAGCGTTGAAGTCCCAGTCCGTGGCTACACCTTC.

This clonotype was picked up a small number of times. The chain joins TRBV12-3 or TRBV12-4 to TRBJ2-4; 7 bases map to TRBD2. The tail of the sequence fits TRBJ2-7 better, so the J call may be wrong. The length of the CDR3 is 16 residues. CDR3 amino acids: CASSSYGGTGSYEQYF. The CDR3 DNA reads as TGTGCCAGCAGTTCCTACGGGGGGACGGGTTCCTACGAGCAGTACTTC.

This clonotype was picked up a small number of times. The chain carries TRBV27 and TRBJ2-7; 10 bases are a match to TRBD1. Trimming took 8 bases from V and 5 from J; bases not matched to a gene: 12. The CDR3 runs to 15 residues. From germline, CDR1 is MNHEY and CDR2 SMNVEV (reference sequence). CDR3 sequence reads: CASAILGTGVHEQYF. CDR3 DNA: TGTGCCAGCGCTATCCTCGGGACAGGGGTCCACGAGCAGTACTTC.

This clonotype was detected a few times. The CDR3 DNA reads TGTGCCAGCTCAAGGGAGGGTGACAATGAGCAGTTCTTC. It is translated as CASSREGDNEQFF. The chain recombines TRBV7-9 with TRBJ2-1, with TRBD2 matching 7 bases. Germline loops: CDR1 SEHNR, CDR2 FQNEAQ (reference sequence). After removal of 8 bases from V and 5 bases from J, the junction contained 6 bases not matched to a gene. CDR3 length equals 13 residues. The whole variable domain, remainder taken from reference TRBV7-9 and TRBJ2-1, is DTGVSQNPRHKITKRGQNVTFRCDPISEHNRLYWYRQTLGQGPEFLTYFQNEAQLEKSRLLSDRFSAERPKGSFSTLEIQRTEQGDSAMYLCASSREGDNEQFFGPGTRLTVL.

This clonotype was seen only a few times. The V and J genes are TRBV20-1 and TRBJ2-4, with D tentatively TRBD1 or TRBD2 (6 bases each). Germline lookup yields CDR1 DFQATT and CDR2 SNEGSKA (reference sequence). CDR3 length: 14 residues. V shed 6 bases and J shed 3 bases, with 15 bases lying between them. CDR3 protein: CSAGGRAVKNIQYF. DNA for the CDR3: TGCAGTGCCGGGGGCAGGGCGGTCAAAAACATTCAGTACTTC.